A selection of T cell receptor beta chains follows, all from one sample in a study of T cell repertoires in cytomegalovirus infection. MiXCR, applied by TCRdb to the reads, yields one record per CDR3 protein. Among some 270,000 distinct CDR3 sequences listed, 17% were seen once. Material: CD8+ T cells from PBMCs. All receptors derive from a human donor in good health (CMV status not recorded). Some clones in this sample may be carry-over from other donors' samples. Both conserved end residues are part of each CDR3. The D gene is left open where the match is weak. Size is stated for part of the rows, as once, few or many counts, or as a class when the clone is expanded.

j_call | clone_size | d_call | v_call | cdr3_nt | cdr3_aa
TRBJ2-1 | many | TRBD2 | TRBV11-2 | TGTGCCAGCAGCTTAGAGGACGCCAGCGGGGGTAATTACTTC | CASSLEDASGGNYF
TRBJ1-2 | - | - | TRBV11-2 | TGTGCCAGCAGCGTCGGTGGGGGGGATGGCTATGGCTACACCTTC | CASSVGGGDGYGYTF
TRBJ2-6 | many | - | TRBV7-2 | TGTGCCAGCAGCTTAGGTTTCGGGTTGGCGTCCAACGTCCTGACTTTC | CASSLGFGLASNVLTF
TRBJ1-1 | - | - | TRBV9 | TGTGCCAGCAGCGTTCCGGTGAACACTGAAGCTTTCTTT | CASSVPVNTEAFF
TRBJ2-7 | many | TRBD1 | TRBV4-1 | TGCGCCAGCAGTCCTATGGGGACAGGGCGAGAAGAGCAGTACTTC | CASSPMGTGREEQYF
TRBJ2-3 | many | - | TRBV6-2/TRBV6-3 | TGTGCCAGCAGTTTCCGGGATACGCAGTATTTT | CASSFRDTQYF
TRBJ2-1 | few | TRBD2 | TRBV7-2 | TGTGCCAGCAGCCTTATAGCGGGGGTCTACAATGAGCAGTTCTTC | CASSLIAGVYNEQFF
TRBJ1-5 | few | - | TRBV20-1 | TGCAGTGCTAGATCCCGGTATGATGACAATCAGCCCCAGCATTTT | CSARSRYDDNQPQHF
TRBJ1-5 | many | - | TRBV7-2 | TGTGCCAGCAGCTTAGGGGGGCCGGGTCAGCCCCAGCATTTT | CASSLGGPGQPQHF
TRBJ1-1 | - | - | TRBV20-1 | TGCAGTGCTAGGGCCATCGAAACCAGCACTGAAGCTTTCTTT | CSARAIETSTEAFF
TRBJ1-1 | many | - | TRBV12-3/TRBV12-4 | TGTGCCAGCAGTCCTTCGGGAGGGCTATTCGCCACTGAAGCTTTCTTT | CASSPSGGLFATEAFF
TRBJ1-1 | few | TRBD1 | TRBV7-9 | TGTGCCAGCAGCCACCCCGGACAGGGAATGAACACTGAAGCTTTCTTT | CASSHPGQGMNTEAFF